The 9 T cell receptor beta chains in this list originate from one sample, sequenced in a study of blood T cells in healthy people across ages. A J-beta primer mix and a sample-barcoded 5' primer were used in a second PCR of about 7 to 12 cycles. MiXCR was run by TCRdb on the 5' RACE reads, yielding one entry per CDR3 protein. Counted here are 1.5 million to 2 million distinct CDR3 sequences, 28% occurring once; the ten biggest clones make up more than 6%. The material sequenced was blood. The receptors were sampled from a woman under 40 in good health.

In its sample, this clonotype was seen many times. The rearrangement links TRBV2 to TRBJ1-1; the D is unclear. Between the trimmed V and J ends, which lost 4 bases and 1 base, there was a span of 10 bases. Germline-derived CDR1 and CDR2 are SNHLY and FYNNEI. CDR3 length: 14 amino acids. The CDR3 DNA is TGTGCCAGCAGTGGAGGGCGGCGGAACACTGAAGCTTTCTTT. Amino acid sequence: CASSGGRRNTEAFF.

This clonotype came up a few times. This chain links TRBV20-1 with TRBJ1-5; the D is unclear. Germline V gene sequence: CDR1 DFQATT, CDR2 SNEGSKA (reference sequence). The ends were cut back, 0 bases at V and 5 bases at J, with 14 bases in the middle. There are 15 residues in the CDR3. CDR3 nucleotides: TGCAGTGCTAGAGATCTAAGGGTCCCGCATCAGCCCCAGCATTTT. Its translation is CSARDLRVPHQPQHF.

At least ten counts were recorded for this clonotype. V is TRBV5-5 and J is TRBJ2-7; D uncertain. This CDR3 contains 14 residues. Trimming pared 2 bases from V and 2 bases from J, leaving 11 bases between. Germline assignment: CDR1 SGHKS and CDR2 YYEKEE (reference sequence). CDR3 in amino acids: CASSFGGSAYEQYF. The CDR3 DNA follows: TGTGCCAGCAGCTTTGGTGGGTCAGCCTACGAGCAGTACTTC.

The J gene is TRBJ1-2, the V gene TRBV12-3 or TRBV12-4, with a tentative D call TRBD1 (5 bases). The CDR3 length is 14 residues. Between the trimmed V and J ends, which lost 4 bases and 6 bases, there was a span of 15 bases. This CDR3 reads CASSCESGWNGYTF. CDR3 bases: TGTGCCAGCAGTTGCGAGTCAGGGTGGAATGGCTACACCTTC.

This clonotype was seen a handful of times. This chain joins TRBV3-1 and TRBJ2-5; D gene unclear. The germline V gene encodes CDR1 LGHDT and CDR2 YNNKEL (reference sequence). This CDR3 is 15 amino acids long. V lost 4 bases and J lost 5, with 17 bases in between. CDR3 sequence (DNA): TGTGCCAGCAGCCGGCGTTCGATTGCCAGGGAGACCCAGTACTTC. Amino acids: CASSRRSIARETQYF.

This chain joins TRBV7-3 and TRBJ1-2; 8 nucleotides agree with TRBD1. This CDR3 comprises 15 residues. The V gene's germline CDR1 is SGHTA and CDR2 FQGTGA. The V segment lost 5 bases and the J segment 10 bases; nucleotides outside the gene matches: 15. CDR3 in amino acids: CASSPGGQAEDDYTF. The DNA of the CDR3 is TGTGCCAGCAGCCCTGGGGGACAGGCTGAGGATGACTACACCTTC. Full variable domain (rest looked up from reference TRBV7-3 and TRBJ1-2): GAGVSQTPSNKVTEKGKYVELRCDPISGHTALYWYRQSLGQGPEFLIYFQGTGAADDSGLPNDRFFAVRPEGSVSTLKIQRTERGDSAVYLCASSPGGQAEDDYTFGSGTRLTVV.

This clonotype has a handful of counts. V is TRBV29-1 and J is TRBJ1-5, with D tentatively TRBD1 (5 bases). Trimming removed 3 bases from V and 7 bases from J, with 19 bases in between. From germline, CDR1 is SQVTM and CDR2 ANQGSEA. The CDR3 runs to 15 residues. CDR3 sequence reads: CSVEDKWRNGQPQHF. The DNA of the CDR3 is TGCAGCGTTGAGGACAAGTGGAGGAATGGACAGCCCCAGCATTTT.

As to this clonotype: At one boundary the junction diverges from the germline segment, which might be a read error. This chain uses TRBV12-3 or TRBV12-4 with TRBJ2-7, with D possibly being TRBD1 (6 bases). The CDR3 is 15 amino acids. The CDR3 region has the DNA TGTACCAGCAGTGCCCGACAGGTAGAAGTTGGAGAGCAGTACTTC. It is translated as CTSSARQVEVGEQYF.

On this clonotype itself: This may be a read error: a much more frequent sequence differs by one nucleotide. V gene TRBV7-2 combines with J gene TRBJ1-6; 7 nucleotides align to TRBD1. This CDR3 region has 15 residues. CDR1 and CDR2 (germline): SGHTA, FQGNSA. The CDR3: CANSLRQGSSSPLHF. In DNA form, the CDR3 reads TGTGCCAACAGCTTACGACAGGGATCGAGTTCACCCCTCCACTTT.